These 11 T cell receptor beta chains were sequenced from one sample in a study of shared clonotypes between healthy human individuals. The repertoire was sequenced with immunoSEQ multiplex PCR; TCRdb's copy has only in-frame clones and lacks some. The sample lists about 1 million clones; around 75% were seen once. The sample consisted of memory CD4+ T cells sorted from blood. Subset noted: CD45RA-negative fraction. These receptors were obtained from a man aged 18 to 29 in good health.

The chain joins TRBV29-1 to TRBJ1-2; weak D call: TRBD1 (6 bases). CDR3 length equals 14 residues. Looked up from germline, CDR1 is SQVTM and CDR2 is ANQGSEA. Trimming left V 4 bases short and J 7 bases short, with 19 bases between. CDR3 in amino acids: CSVAQDSATGGYTF. CDR3 sequence (DNA): TGCAGCGTTGCGCAGGACAGTGCCACAGGTGGCTACACCTTC.

The chain is built from TRBV7-2 and TRBJ2-2; tentatively, D is TRBD2 (5 bases). Trimming removed 4 bases at V and 6 bases at J, with 24 bases between. CDR3 length: 18 residues. CDR1 is SGHTA, CDR2 FQGNSA, per germline. The CDR3 DNA follows: TGTGCCAGCAGCTCCAAACTAGTTTTTATGGGTGCCGCCGGGGAGCTGTTTTTT. This codes for CASSSKLVFMGAAGELFF.

The chain employs TRBV5-1 and TRBJ1-3, with D hard to call. Trimming left V 0 bases short and J 4 bases short, with 11 bases between. The CDR3 loop spans 15 amino acids. CDR1 SGHRS and CDR2 YFSETQ come from the germline V gene. This CDR3 reads CASSLDPGRGNTIYF. CDR3 bases: TGCGCCAGCAGCTTGGACCCGGGGAGGGGAAACACCATATATTTT.

The rearrangement uses TRBV12-5 and TRBJ1-6; the D is unclear. The CDR3 spans 14 residues. V was clipped by 7 bases and J by 7 bases, with 14 bases between them. Germline values: CDR1 LGHNT, CDR2 FRNRAP. The DNA for the CDR3 is TGTGCTAGTGCCCTAGGACCCACAAATTCACCCCTCCACTTT. Protein: CASALGPTNSPLHF.

This rearrangement joins TRBV6-1 to TRBJ2-7, with D maybe TRBD1 (6 bases). The CDR3 covers 13 residues. V gave up 11 bases and J gave up 4 bases, with 18 bases separating them. Looked up from germline, CDR1 is MNHNS and CDR2 is SASEGT. The CDR3 sequence: CAGGQISPYEQYF. CDR3 in DNA: TGTGCCGGCGGACAGATATCACCGTACGAGCAGTACTTC.

This clone was seen a few times. Other DNA sequences in this sample translate to the same CDR3. The chain is built from TRBV4-1 and TRBJ2-5, with D uncertain. There are 13 residues in the CDR3. Between the trimmed V and J ends, which lost 2 bases and 4 bases, there was a span of 8 bases. CDR1 and CDR2 (germline): MGHRA, YSYEKL. The CDR3 is CASSQWRGETQYF. The CDR3, as DNA: TGCGCCAGCAGCCAATGGCGCGGAGAGACCCAGTACTTC.

This clone was found once. J is TRBJ1-1 and V is TRBV5-1; D gene ambiguous. The CDR3 has 14 amino acids. From germline, CDR1 is SGHRS and CDR2 YFSETQ. V was cut by 0 bases and J by 1 base, with 7 bases left in between. This CDR3 reads CASSLVSGNTEAFF. For the CDR3, the DNA is TGCGCCAGCAGCTTGGTTTCAGGGAACACTGAAGCTTTCTTT. The complete variable domain, with remaining parts taken from reference TRBV5-1 and TRBJ1-1, reads KAGVTQTPRYLIKTRGQQVTLSCSPISGHRSVSWYQQTPGQGLQFLFEYFSETQRNKGNFPGRFSGRQFSNSRSEMNVSTLELGDSALYLCASSLVSGNTEAFFGQGTRLTVV.

The chain recombines TRBV9 with TRBJ2-2, with 9 bases lining up with TRBD2. V dropped 0 bases and J dropped 4; count of bases not matched to a gene: 7. The CDR3 runs to 17 residues. In germline, CDR1 is SGDLS, CDR2 YYNGEE. In DNA, the CDR3 is TGTGCCAGCAGCGTAGGGTCTAGCGGGATCAGCACCGGGGAGCTGTTTTTT. Translating it yields CASSVGSSGISTGELFF.

As concerns this clone: The same CDR3 can be traced to other DNA sequences in this sample. The chain uses TRBV7-9 and TRBJ2-7; TRBD1 might be the D (5 bases). The CDR3 loop spans 15 amino acids. Trimming left V 3 bases short and J 0 bases short, with 12 bases between. From germline, CDR1 is SEHNR and CDR2 FQNEAQ (reference sequence). CDR3: CASSFGTGGSYEQYF. The CDR3, as DNA: TGTGCCAGCAGCTTCGGTACAGGCGGCTCCTACGAGCAGTACTTC.

This chain links TRBV6-6 with TRBJ1-1, with a weak D call TRBD1 (5 bases). Germline V gene lookup returns CDR1 MNHNY and CDR2 SVGAGI (reference sequence). CDR3 length equals 13 residues. Trimming pared 6 bases from V and 5 bases from J, leaving 13 bases between. CDR3 amino acids: CASRPTGQTEAFF. In nucleotides, the CDR3 is TGTGCCAGCAGGCCCACGGGGCAGACTGAAGCTTTCTTT.

V and J are TRBV15 and TRBJ1-2; D perhaps matches TRBD1 (5 bases). Germline-derived CDR1 and CDR2 are LNHNV and YYDKDF (reference sequence). The V end lost 5 bases, the J end lost 9 bases, and 13 bases lay between the germline ends. The CDR3 totals 12 residues. The chain's CDR3 is CATSPEGSSYTF. As DNA, the CDR3 is TGTGCCACCAGCCCTGAGGGGTCCAGCTACACCTTC.